The T cell receptor (beta chain) under discussion was sequenced for a study of blood T cell repertoires in COVID-19. Background on the study: From T cells, B-cell-depleted T cells, or PBMCs came the material, which was cDNA or gDNA.

The CDR3 runs to 14 residues. From germline, CDR1 is LNHDA and CDR2 SQIVND (reference sequence). Between the trimmed V and J ends, which lost 6 bases and 6 bases, there was a span of 14 bases. The Seattle patients, enrolled during active infection, were followed longitudinally. In the original analysis: Amplification with reference gene primers provided the estimates of nucleated cell counts. Generated by immunoSEQ multiplex PCR, the TCRdb table keeps only in-frame clones and is missing some. The V and J calls and clone size were taken over from that table, and D and trimming were inferred from the DNA. The sample holds 150,000 to 200,000 clones, roughly 93% seen once.

The chain couples TRBV19 to TRBJ1-4; a possible D gene is TRBD1 (5 bases). This TCR came from a man aged 18-30 years with COVID-19, enrolled during active disease. The sequenced sample was peripheral blood. The DNA of the CDR3 is TGTGCCAGTAGACCAGAGGGGAGGTATGAAAAACTGTTTTTT. Protein sequence: CASRPEGRYEKLFF.